This T cell receptor beta chain is drawn from a study of spatial heterogeneity in lung cancer (dated by TCRdb to 2018 to 2020). General notes on the study: Beta-chain transcripts were consistently detected in greater numbers than alpha-chain transcripts, which likely reflected higher beta-chain transcript abundance. In the raw uncorrected reads, each unique combination of TCR and UMI appeared more than ten times on average. In non-small cell lung cancer, the study quantitatively compared TCR alpha and beta repertoires across several tumor regions, matched nontumor lung, and blood. TCR repertoire features were related to nonsynonymous mutation counts determined by whole-exome sequencing of tumor tissue. At surgery, 200 to 250 tumor regions, 63 to 70 matched nontumor lung samples and fewer than 60 PBMC samples were TCR-sequenced for both alpha and beta chains. The investigation overall reported the following: Confirming at a functional level the hypothesis that regional TCRs recognize regional mutations was considered to require additional single-cell paired TCR alpha and beta sequencing. Ubiquitous expanded tumor TCRs were detected in blood more often at tumor resection than at routine follow-up.

To note about this clonotype: Its antigen is currently not known. Base-call qualities are not available, and no considerably larger clone is one nucleotide away.

The library relied on 5' RACE. Sequencing used a NextSeq 500. In the TCR library protocol, a unique molecular identifier was attached to each TCR cDNA molecule so that PCR and sequencing errors could be corrected. Per the authors' processing: Decombinator tools were used for TCR identification, UMI-based error correction and CDR3 extraction. TCRs above a frequency of 2 per 1,000, corresponding to the top 1% of the tumor frequency distribution, were defined as expanded. Each repertoire was subsampled 100 times to 5,000 TCRs, after which Renyi diversity was computed with the R vegan package. CDR3 similarity networks were built from amino acid triplet string-kernel similarity, with CDR3s being connected when pairwise similarity was above 0.82. TCRdb reprocessing: public reads trimmed at Q25 with fastp, clones called with MiXCR, in-frame beta chains kept. Rows are combined by CDR3 protein, so each entry shows the most common genes and DNA. The V and J calls were determined by TCRdb, not by the authors. The table for this sample lists some 100,000 distinct CDR3 sequences; approximately 12% of them were counted only once. More than 40% of the sample is taken by the ten largest.

In light of the paper, this sample's time point label describes: sample taken at primary tumor resection. Without any cell sorting, TCR sequencing was performed on whole RNA extracted either from tumor and nontumor lung tissue or from cryopreserved PBMC samples. Donors were approximately 72 patients with early-stage, untreated non-small cell lung cancer from the lung TRACERx cohort. Only patients with enough RNA available from two or more tumor regions were chosen for TCR sequencing. Including the terminal cysteine and phenylalanine, the CDR3 comprises 15 residues. The kept DNA is CDR3 alone, 45 bases in frame from the first base. At the junction V is shortened by 3 bases and J by 5 bases, with 16 bases in between. CDR1 and CDR2 were assigned from the germline V gene as MDHEN and SYDVKM.

The chain links TRBV28 with TRBJ1-1; TRBD1 is a weak D gene call, 5 bases matching. The material sequenced was PBMCs, taken at surgery. The receptor comes from a male donor with early-stage non-small cell lung cancer. The DNA reads as follows: TGTGCCAGCAGTTTTTCGGTGGGGGGAAATACTGAAGCTTTCTTT. This sequence encodes CASSFSVGGNTEAFF.